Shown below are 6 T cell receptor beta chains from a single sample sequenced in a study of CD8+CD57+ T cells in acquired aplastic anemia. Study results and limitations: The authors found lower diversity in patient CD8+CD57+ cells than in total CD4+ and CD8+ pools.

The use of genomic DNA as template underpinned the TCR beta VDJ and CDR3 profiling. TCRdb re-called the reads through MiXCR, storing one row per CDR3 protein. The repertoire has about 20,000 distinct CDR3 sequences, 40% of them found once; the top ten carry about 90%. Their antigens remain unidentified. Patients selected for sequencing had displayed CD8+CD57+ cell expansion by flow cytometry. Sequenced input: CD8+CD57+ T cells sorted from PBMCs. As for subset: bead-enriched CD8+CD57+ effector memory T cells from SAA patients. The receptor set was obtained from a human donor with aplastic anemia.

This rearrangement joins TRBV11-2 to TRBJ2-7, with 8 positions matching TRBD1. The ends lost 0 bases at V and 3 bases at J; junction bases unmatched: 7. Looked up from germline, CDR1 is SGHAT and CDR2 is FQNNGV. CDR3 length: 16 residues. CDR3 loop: CASSLDPPGQGYEQYF. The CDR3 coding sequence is TGTGCCAGCAGCTTAGATCCCCCAGGACAGGGCTACGAGCAGTACTTC.

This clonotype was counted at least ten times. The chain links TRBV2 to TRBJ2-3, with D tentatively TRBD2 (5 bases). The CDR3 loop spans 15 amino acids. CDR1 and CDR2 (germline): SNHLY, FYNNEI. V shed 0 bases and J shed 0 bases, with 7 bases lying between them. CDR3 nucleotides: TGTGCCAGCAGTGAAGCGGGAGACAGCACAGATACGCAGTATTTT. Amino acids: CASSEAGDSTDTQYF.

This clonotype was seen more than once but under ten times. DNA of the CDR3: TGTGCCAGCAGGGGACAGGGGGCGTCGGGCACTGAAGCTTTCTTT. Residues: CASRGQGASGTEAFF. The V and J genes are TRBV6-1 and TRBJ1-1; TRBD1 aligns across 12 bases. This CDR3 region has 15 residues. Germline V gene lookup returns CDR1 MNHNS and CDR2 SASEGT. The trim removed 6 bases at V and 4 bases at J, leaving 6 bases unmatched.

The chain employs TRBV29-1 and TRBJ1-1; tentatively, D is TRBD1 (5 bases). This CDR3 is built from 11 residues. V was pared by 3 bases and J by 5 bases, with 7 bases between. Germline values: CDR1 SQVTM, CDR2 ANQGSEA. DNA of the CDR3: TGCAGCGTTGATAGGGGTACTGAAGCTTTCTTT. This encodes CSVDRGTEAFF.

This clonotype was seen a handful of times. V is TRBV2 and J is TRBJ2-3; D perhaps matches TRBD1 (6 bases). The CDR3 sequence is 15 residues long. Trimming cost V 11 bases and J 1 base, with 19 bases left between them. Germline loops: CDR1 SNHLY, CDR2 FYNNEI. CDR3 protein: CASSELGAGTDTQYF. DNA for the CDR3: TGTGCCTCCTCAGAGTTGGGGGCCGGCACAGATACGCAGTATTTT.

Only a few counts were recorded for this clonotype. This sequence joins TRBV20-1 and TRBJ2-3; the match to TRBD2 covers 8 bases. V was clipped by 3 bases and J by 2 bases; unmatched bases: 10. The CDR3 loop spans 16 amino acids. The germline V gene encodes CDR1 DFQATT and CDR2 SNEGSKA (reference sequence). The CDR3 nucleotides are TGCAGTGCTAGCAGGAAAAGAGCGGGGGTCACAGATACGCAGTATTTT. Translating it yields CSASRKRAGVTDTQYF.